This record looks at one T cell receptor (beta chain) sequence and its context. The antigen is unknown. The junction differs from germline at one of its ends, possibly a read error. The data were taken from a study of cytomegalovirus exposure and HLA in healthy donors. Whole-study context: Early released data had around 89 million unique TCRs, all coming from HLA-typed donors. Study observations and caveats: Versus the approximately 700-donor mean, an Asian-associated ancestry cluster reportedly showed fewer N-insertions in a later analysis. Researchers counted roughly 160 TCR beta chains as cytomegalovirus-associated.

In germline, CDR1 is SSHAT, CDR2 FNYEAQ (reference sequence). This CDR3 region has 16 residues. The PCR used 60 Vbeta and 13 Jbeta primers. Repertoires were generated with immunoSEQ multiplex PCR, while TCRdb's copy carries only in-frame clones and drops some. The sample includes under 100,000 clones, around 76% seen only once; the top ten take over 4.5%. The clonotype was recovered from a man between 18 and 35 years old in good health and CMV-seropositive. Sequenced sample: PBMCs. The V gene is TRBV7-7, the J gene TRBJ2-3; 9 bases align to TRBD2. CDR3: CASSLGTSRSTDTQYF. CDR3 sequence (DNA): TGTGCTAGCAGCTTAGGGACTAGCCGTAGCACAGATACGCAGTATTTT.